The entry below describes one T cell receptor (beta chain). This specimen comes from a study of cytomegalovirus exposure and HLA in healthy donors. The PCR was carried out with 60 Vbeta primers and 13 Jbeta primers. The table came from immunoSEQ multiplex PCR; TCRdb's copy has only in-frame clones and leaves some out. The sample records fewer than 90,000 clones, roughly 80% being singletons. The CDR3 length is 16 residues. The junction had 11 bases not matched to a gene; V was cut back by 0 bases and J by 8 bases. In germline, CDR1 is SQVTM, CDR2 ANQGSEA. The chain combines TRBV29-1 with TRBJ2-1; 9 nucleotides line up with TRBD2. The sample consisted of PBMCs. This sequence originates from a man aged 25 to 40 in good health and CMV-seropositive. CDR3 amino acids: CSVEDPRRGGLDEQFF. The CDR3 DNA follows: TGCAGCGTTGAAGATCCTCGGCGGGGGGGCTTGGATGAGCAGTTCTTC.